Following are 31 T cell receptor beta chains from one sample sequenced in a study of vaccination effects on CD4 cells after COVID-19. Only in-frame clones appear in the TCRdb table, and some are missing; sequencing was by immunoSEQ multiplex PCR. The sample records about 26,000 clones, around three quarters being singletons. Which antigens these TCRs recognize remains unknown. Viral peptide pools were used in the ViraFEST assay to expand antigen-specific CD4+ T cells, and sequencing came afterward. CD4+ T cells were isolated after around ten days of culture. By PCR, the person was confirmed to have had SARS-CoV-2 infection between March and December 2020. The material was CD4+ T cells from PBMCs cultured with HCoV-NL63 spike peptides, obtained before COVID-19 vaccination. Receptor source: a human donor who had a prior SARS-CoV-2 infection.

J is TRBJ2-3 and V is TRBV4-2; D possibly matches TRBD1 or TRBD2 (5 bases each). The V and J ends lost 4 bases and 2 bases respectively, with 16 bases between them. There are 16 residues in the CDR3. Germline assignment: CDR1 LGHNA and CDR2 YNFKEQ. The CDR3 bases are TGTGCCAGCAGCCCCGGGACCAACTACTACACAGATACGCAGTATTTT. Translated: CASSPGTNYYTDTQYF.

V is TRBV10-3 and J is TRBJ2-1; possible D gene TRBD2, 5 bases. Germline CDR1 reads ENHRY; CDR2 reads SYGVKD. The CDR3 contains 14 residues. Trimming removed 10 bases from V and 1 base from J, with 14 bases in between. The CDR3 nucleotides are TGTGCCACCGGACCGATAGCGTCCTACAATGAGCAGTTCTTC. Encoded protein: CATGPIASYNEQFF.

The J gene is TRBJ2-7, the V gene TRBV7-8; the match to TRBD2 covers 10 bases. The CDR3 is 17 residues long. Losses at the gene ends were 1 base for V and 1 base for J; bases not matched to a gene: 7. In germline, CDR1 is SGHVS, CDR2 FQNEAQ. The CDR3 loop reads CASSLVVGLAVSYEQYF. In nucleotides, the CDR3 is TGTGCCAGCAGCTTAGTAGTCGGACTAGCGGTTTCCTACGAGCAGTACTTC.

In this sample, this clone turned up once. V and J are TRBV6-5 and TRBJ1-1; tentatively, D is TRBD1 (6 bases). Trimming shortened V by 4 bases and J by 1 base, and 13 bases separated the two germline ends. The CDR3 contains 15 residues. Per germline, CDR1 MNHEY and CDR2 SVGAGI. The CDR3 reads CASSFQAGANTEAFF. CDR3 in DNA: TGTGCCAGCAGTTTCCAGGCAGGGGCGAACACTGAAGCTTTCTTT.

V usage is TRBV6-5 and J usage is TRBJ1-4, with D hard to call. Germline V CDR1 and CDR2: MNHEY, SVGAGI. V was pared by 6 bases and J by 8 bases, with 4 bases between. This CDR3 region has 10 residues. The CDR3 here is CASSSEKLFF. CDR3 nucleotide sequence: TGTGCCAGCAGCTCCGAAAAACTGTTTTTT.

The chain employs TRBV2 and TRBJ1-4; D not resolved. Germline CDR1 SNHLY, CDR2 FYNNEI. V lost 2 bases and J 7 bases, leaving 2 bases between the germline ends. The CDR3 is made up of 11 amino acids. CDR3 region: CASSESEKLFF. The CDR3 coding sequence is TGTGCCAGCAGTGAATCTGAAAAACTGTTTTTT.

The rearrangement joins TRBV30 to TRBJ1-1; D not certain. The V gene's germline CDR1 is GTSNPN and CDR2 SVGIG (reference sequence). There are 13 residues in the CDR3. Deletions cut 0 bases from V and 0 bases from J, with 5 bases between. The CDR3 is CAWSVAVNTEAFF. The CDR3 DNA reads TGTGCCTGGAGTGTAGCCGTGAACACTGAAGCTTTCTTT.

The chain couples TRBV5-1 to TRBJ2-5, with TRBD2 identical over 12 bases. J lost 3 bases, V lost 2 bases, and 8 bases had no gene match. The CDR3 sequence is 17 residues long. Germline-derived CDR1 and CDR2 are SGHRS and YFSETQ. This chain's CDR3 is CASSFGRLAGVKETQYF. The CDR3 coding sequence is TGCGCCAGCAGCTTCGGCAGACTAGCGGGGGTAAAAGAGACCCAGTACTTC.

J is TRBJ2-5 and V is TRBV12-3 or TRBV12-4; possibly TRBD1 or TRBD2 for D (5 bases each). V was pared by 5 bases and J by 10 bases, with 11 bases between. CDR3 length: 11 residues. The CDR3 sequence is CASSVVGVQYF. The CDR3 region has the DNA TGTGCCAGCAGTGTGGTGGGGGTCCAGTACTTC.

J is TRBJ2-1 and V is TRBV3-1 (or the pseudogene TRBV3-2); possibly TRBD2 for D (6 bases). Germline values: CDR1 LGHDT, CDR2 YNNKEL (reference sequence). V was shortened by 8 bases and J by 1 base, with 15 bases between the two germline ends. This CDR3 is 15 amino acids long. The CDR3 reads CASGRAGASYNEQFF. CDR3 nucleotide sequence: TGTGCCAGCGGTAGAGCGGGTGCTTCCTACAATGAGCAGTTCTTC.

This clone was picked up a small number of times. CDR3 sequence reads: CSARDVREAFF. Written as DNA, the CDR3 is TGCAGTGCTAGAGATGTTAGGGAAGCTTTCTTT. This chain links TRBV20-1 with TRBJ1-1; D is uncertain. From germline, CDR1 is DFQATT and CDR2 SNEGSKA (reference sequence). The CDR3 extends over 11 amino acids. The ends were cut back, 0 bases at V and 8 bases at J, with 7 bases in the middle.

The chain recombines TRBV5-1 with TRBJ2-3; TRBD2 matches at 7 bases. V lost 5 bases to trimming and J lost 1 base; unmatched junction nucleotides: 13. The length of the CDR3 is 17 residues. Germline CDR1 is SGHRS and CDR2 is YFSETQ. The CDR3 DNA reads TGCGCCAGCAGTTACGGGGGACTAACGGCCGGCACAGATACGCAGTATTTT. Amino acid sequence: CASSYGGLTAGTDTQYF.

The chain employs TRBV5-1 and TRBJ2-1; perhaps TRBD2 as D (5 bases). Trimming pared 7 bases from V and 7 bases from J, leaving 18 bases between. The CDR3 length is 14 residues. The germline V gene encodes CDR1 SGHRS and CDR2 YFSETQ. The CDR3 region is CASYPGTPPNEQFF. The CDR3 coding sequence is TGCGCCAGCTATCCGGGAACCCCTCCGAATGAGCAGTTCTTC.

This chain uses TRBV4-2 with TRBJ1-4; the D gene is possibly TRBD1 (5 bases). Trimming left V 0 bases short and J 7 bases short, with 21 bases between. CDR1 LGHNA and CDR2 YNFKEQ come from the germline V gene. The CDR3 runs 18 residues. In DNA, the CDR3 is TGTGCCAGCAGCCAAGAAGGGAGTTTGGTGGGACGAGGTGAAAAACTGTTTTTT. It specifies CASSQEGSLVGRGEKLFF.

CDR3 amino acids: CASIGTGGRGYTF. The CDR3 nucleotides read TGTGCCAGCATTGGGACAGGGGGTCGGGGCTACACCTTC. The genes are TRBV2 and TRBJ1-2, with 11 bases that match TRBD1. Germline lookup yields CDR1 SNHLY and CDR2 FYNNEI. V dropped 7 bases and J dropped 8; count of bases not matched to a gene: 6. The CDR3 extends over 13 amino acids.

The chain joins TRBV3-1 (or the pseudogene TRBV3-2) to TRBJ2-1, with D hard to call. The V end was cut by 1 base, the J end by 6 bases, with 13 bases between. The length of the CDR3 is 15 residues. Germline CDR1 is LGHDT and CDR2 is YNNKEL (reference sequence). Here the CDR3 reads CASSQGRAYGNEQFF. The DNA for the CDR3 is TGTGCCAGCAGCCAAGGACGGGCCTATGGCAATGAGCAGTTCTTC.

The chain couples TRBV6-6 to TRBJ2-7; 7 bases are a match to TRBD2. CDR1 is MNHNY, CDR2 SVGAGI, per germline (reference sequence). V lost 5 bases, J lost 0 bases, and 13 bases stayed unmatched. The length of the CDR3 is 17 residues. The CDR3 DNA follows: TGTGCCAGCAGTCCCACCTGGGGGGGGTTGCCCTCCTACGAGCAGTACTTC. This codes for CASSPTWGGLPSYEQYF.

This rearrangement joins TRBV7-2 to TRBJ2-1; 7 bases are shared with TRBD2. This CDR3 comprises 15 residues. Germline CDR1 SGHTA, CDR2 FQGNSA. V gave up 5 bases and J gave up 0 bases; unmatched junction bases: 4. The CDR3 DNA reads TGTGCCAGCAGCGCGGGACTACCCTCCTACAATGAGCAGTTCTTC. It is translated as CASSAGLPSYNEQFF.

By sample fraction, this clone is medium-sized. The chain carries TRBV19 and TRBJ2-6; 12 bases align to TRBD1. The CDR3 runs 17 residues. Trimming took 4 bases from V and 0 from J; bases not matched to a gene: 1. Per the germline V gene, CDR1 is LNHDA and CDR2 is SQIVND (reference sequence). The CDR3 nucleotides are TGTGCCAGTAGTAGGGACAGGGGGCCCTCTGGGGCCAACGTCCTGACTTTC. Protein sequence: CASSRDRGPSGANVLTF. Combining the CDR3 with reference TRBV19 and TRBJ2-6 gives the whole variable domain DGGITQSPKYLFRKEGQNVTLSCEQNLNHDAMYWYRQDPGQGLRLIYYSQIVNDFQKGDIAEGYSVSREKKESFPLTVTSAQKNPTAFYLCASSRDRGPSGANVLTFGAGSRLTVL.

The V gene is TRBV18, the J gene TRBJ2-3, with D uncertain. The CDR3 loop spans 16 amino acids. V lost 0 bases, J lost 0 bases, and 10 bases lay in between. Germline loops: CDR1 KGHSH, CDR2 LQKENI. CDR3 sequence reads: CASSPPSLSSTDTQYF. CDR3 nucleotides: TGTGCCAGCTCACCACCGAGTTTGTCTAGCACAGATACGCAGTATTTT.

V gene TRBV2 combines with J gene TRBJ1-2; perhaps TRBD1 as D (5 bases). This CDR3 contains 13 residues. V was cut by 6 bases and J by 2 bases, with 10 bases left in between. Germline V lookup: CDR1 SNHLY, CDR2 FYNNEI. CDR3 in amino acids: CASRARANYGYTF. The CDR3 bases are TGTGCCAGCAGAGCCAGGGCGAACTATGGCTACACCTTC.

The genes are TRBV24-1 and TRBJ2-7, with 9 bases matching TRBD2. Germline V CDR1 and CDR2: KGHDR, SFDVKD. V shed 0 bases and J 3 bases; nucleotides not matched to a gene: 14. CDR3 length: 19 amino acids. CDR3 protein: CATSDLIASGTLDIYEQYF. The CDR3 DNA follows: TGTGCCACCAGTGATTTGATTGCTAGCGGGACGTTAGATATCTACGAGCAGTACTTC.

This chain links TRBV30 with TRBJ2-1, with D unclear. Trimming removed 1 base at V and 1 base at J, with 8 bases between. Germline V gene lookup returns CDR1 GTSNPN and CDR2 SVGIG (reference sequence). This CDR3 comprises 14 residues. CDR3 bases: TGTGCCTGGAGTGAGTCTGTATCCTACAATGAGCAGTTCTTC. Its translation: CAWSESVSYNEQFF.

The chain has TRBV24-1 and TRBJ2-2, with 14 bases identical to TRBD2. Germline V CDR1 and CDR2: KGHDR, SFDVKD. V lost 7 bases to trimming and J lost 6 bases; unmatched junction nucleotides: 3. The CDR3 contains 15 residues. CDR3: CATRGLAGASGELFF. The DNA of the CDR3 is TGTGCCACCAGGGGACTAGCGGGAGCATCCGGGGAGCTGTTTTTT.

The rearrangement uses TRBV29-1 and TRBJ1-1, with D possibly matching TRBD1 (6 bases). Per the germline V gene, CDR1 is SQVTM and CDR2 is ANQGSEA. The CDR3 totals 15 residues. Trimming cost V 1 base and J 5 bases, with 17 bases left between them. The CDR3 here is CSVEGLKWGRTEAFF. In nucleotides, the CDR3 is TGCAGCGTTGAAGGTTTGAAGTGGGGGCGTACTGAAGCTTTCTTT.

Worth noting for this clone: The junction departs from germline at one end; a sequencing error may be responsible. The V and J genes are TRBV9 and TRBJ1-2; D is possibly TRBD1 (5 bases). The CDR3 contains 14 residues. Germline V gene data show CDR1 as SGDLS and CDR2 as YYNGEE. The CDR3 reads CATSLGAQPYGYTF. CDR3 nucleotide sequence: TGTGCCACCAGCCTTGGGGCCCAACCTTATGGCTACACCTTC.

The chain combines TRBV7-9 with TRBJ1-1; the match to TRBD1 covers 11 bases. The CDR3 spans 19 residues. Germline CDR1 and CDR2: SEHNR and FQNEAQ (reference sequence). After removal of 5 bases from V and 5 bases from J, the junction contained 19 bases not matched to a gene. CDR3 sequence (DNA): TGTGCCAGCAGCCCTGGACAGGGGGCGTATACAGGGGGGGATACTGAAGCTTTCTTT. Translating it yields CASSPGQGAYTGGDTEAFF.

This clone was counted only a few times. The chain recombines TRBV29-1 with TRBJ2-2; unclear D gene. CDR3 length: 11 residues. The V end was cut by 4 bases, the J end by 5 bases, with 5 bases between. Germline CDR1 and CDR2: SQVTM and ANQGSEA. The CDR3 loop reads CSVGETGELFF. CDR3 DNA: TGCAGCGTTGGTGAAACCGGGGAGCTGTTTTTT.

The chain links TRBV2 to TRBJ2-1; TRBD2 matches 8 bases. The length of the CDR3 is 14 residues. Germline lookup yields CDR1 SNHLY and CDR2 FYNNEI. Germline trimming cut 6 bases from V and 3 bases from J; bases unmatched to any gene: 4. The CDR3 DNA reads TGTGCCAGCAGCAGACTAGCGAGCTACAATGAGCAGTTCTTC. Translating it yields CASSRLASYNEQFF.

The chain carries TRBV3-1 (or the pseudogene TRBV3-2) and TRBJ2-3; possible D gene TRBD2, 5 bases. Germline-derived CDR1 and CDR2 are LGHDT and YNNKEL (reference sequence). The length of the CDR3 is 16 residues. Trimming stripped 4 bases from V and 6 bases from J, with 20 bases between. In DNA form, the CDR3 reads TGTGCCAGCAGCCCGACACCGGGATCAACGATGGATACGCAGTATTTT. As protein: CASSPTPGSTMDTQYF.

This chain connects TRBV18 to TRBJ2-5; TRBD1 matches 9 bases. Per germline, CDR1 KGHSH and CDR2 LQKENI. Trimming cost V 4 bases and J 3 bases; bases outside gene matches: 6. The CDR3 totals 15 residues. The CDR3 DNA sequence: TGTGCCAGCTCACTCCACAGGGGGCTAGAAGAGACCCAGTACTTC. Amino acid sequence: CASSLHRGLEETQYF. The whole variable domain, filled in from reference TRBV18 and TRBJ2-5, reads NAGVMQNPRHLVRRRGQEARLRCSPMKGHSHVYWYRQLPEEGLKFMVYLQKENIIDESGMPKERFSAEFPKEGPSILRIQQVVRGDSAAYFCASSLHRGLEETQYFGPGTRLLVL.